The following is a T cell receptor beta chain sequence with its context. The assay was immunoSEQ multiplex PCR, and TCRdb's table has in-frame clones only and misses some. The top ten clones hold around 2.3% of a sample with 150,000 to 200,000 clones, around 92% of them seen once. V lost 5 bases, J lost 4 bases, and 18 bases lay in between. Germline V gives CDR1 SGHRS, CDR2 YFSETQ. CDR3 length equals 15 residues. This sample was taken from a study of T cell responses to AZD1222 COVID-19 vaccine. The V gene is TRBV5-1, the J gene TRBJ2-5; maybe TRBD2 (7 bases). The receptor comes from an adult in good health. Sequenced material: peripheral blood, taken on day 0 of AZD1222 vaccination. CDR3 protein: CASRLSGGPGETQYF. The CDR3 nucleotides are TGCGCCAGCAGACTCTCCGGGGGGCCGGGAGAGACCCAGTACTTC.